The source of this T cell receptor (beta chain) is a study of blood T cell repertoires in COVID-19. About the research overall: PBMCs, B-cell-depleted T cells, or T cells provided the cDNA or gDNA that made up the material.

Trimming cost V 3 bases and J 6 bases, with 21 bases left between them. This CDR3 contains 17 residues. Germline CDR1 is SGHNT and CDR2 is YENEEA. Assay: immunoSEQ multiplex PCR; the TCRdb copy retains only in-frame clones and omits some. Of about 70,000 clones listed, around 90% were seen once; the top ten hold about a tenth. The TCR was taken from a human donor in a cohort sampled during active COVID-19. The specimen was peripheral blood. J is TRBJ2-1 and V is TRBV11-3; D might be TRBD1 (6 bases). The CDR3 region has the DNA TGTGCCAGCAGCTTTGGTGTGGGACACCCCCGGTTCAATGAGCAGTTCTTC. Protein: CASSFGVGHPRFNEQFF.